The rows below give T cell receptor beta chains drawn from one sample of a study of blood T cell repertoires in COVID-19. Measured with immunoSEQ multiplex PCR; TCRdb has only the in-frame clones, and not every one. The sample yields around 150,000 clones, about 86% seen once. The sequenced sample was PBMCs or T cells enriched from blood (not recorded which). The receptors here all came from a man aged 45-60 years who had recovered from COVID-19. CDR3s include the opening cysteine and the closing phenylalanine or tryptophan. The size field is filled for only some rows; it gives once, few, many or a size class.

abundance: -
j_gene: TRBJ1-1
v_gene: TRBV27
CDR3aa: CASSPLTGLMNTEAFF

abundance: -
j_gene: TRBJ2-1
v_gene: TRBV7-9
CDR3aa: CASSLPGTVYNEQFF

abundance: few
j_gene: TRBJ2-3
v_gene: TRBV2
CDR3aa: CASRVERGSTDTQYF

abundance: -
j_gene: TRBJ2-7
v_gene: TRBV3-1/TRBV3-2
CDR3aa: CASSLQAEQYF

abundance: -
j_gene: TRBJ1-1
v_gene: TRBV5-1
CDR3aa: CASSFNGDTEAFF

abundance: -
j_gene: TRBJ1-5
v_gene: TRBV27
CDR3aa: CASKGGWNQPQHF

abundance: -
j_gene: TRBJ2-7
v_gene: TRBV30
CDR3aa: CAWSHANEQYF

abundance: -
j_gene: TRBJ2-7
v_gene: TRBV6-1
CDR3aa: CASSARGRQQGIRDEQYF

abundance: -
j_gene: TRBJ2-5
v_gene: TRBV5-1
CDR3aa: CASSLDRLQETQYF

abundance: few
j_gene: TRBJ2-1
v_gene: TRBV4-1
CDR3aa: CASRPGTTSSYNEQFF

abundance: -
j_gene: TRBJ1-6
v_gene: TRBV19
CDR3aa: CASSPGTGGNSPLHF

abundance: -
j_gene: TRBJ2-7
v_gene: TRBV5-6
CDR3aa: CASSPDTSYEQYF

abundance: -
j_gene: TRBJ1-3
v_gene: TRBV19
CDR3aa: CASSTTQGNTIYF

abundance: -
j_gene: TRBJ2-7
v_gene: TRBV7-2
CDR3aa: CASSSSRSYEQYF

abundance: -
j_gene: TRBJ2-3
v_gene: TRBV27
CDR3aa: CASSSRWGGPPDTQYF

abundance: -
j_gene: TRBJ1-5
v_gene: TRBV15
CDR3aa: CATSTRGGGGNQPQHF

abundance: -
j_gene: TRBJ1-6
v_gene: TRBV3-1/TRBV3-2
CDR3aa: CASSQGGSLRGASYNSPLHF

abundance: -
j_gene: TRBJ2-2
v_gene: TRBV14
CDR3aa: CASSQVNTGELFF

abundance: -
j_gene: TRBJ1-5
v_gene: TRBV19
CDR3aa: CASSADRVQPQHF

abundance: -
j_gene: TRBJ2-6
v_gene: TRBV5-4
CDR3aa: CASSLRTGSSGANVLTF

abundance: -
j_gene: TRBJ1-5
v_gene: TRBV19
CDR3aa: CASSVTNRGGNQPQHF

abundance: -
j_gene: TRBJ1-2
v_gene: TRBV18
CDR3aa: CASSDQRGSGYTF

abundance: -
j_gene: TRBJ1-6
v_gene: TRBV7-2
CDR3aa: CASSLLVRNTLHF

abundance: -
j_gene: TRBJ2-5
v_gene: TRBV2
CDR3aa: CASKEDQGGETQYF

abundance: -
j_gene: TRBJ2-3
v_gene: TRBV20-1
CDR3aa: CSASLGADTQYF

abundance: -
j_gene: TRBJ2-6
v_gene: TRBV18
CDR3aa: CASSPMGHSSGANVLTF

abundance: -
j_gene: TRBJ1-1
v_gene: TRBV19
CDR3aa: CASSDRGMGTEAFF

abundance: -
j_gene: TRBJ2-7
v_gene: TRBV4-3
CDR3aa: CASSQGQEAGYEQYF

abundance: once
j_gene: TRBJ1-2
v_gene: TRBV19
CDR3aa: CASSVDRFYGYTF

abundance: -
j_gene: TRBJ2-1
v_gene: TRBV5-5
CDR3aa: CASSLVLAGTDEQFF

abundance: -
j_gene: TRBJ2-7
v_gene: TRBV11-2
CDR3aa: CASSSAQGAYEQYF

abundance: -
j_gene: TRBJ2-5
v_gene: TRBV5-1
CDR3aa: CASSGGRGNPKETQYF

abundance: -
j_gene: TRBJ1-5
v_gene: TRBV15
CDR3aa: CATSDGRGNQPQHF